These 15 T cell receptor beta chains share one sample of origin, sequenced in a study of cytomegalovirus exposure and HLA in healthy donors. Primers: 60 Vbeta forward and 13 Jbeta reverse. Using immunoSEQ multiplex PCR, the repertoire was profiled, and TCRdb retains in-frame clones only, with some absent. The sample yields over 85,000 clones, approximately 82% seen once. Sequencing was carried out using PBMCs. These receptors were obtained from a female donor in good health and CMV-seropositive.

The chain recombines TRBV11-2 with TRBJ1-2; D is perhaps TRBD1 (5 bases). CDR1 is SGHAT and CDR2 is FQNNGV in the germline V gene. This CDR3 comprises 14 residues. The germline V and J ends were trimmed by 8 bases and 4 bases, with 17 bases remaining between them. In DNA, the CDR3 is TGTGCCAGCGCCTCGACAGCACTCCGCTATGGCTACACCTTC. This translates into CASASTALRYGYTF.

The chain recombines TRBV9 with TRBJ2-7; D is uncertain. Germline values: CDR1 SGDLS, CDR2 YYNGEE. V gave up 0 bases and J gave up 1 base, with 11 bases separating them. The length of the CDR3 is 15 residues. The CDR3 DNA is TGTGCCAGCAGCGTAGGATACAGTAGATCCTACGAGCAGTACTTC. Its protein product is CASSVGYSRSYEQYF.

This clone was counted a single time. The chain has TRBV5-1 and TRBJ2-3; D is undetermined. This CDR3 region has 14 residues. Trimming cost V 0 bases and J 5 bases, with 10 bases left between them. The V gene's germline CDR1 is SGHRS and CDR2 YFSETQ. The CDR3: CASSLGPQVDTQYF. As DNA, the CDR3 is TGCGCCAGCAGCTTGGGTCCCCAGGTAGATACGCAGTATTTT.

This rearrangement joins TRBV27 to TRBJ1-2; tentative D call: TRBD1 (6 bases). V was clipped by 5 bases and J by 0 bases, with 22 bases between them. The CDR3 has 18 residues. The germline V gene encodes CDR1 MNHEY and CDR2 SMNVEV (reference sequence). The CDR3: CASSPPTLDSRPNYGYTF. CDR3 nucleotides: TGTGCCAGCAGTCCCCCTACTTTGGACAGCCGCCCTAACTATGGCTACACCTTC.

This chain uses TRBV7-9 with TRBJ1-2; a weak D match, TRBD1 (5 bases). This CDR3 contains 15 residues. In germline, CDR1 is SEHNR, CDR2 FQNEAQ (reference sequence). Trimming pared 1 base from V and 4 bases from J, leaving 13 bases between. CDR3: CASSLGPGSAYGYTF. The CDR3 DNA is TGTGCCAGCAGCTTAGGGCCAGGGTCGGCCTATGGCTACACCTTC.

The CDR3 coding sequence is TGCGCCAGCAGCCGACAGGGGGATCAGCCCCAGCATTTT. Amino acid sequence: CASSRQGDQPQHF. The rearrangement links TRBV5-1 to TRBJ1-5; TRBD1 matches at 9 bases. Trimming took 4 bases from V and 5 from J; bases not matched to a gene: 1. Germline assignment: CDR1 SGHRS and CDR2 YFSETQ. This CDR3 comprises 13 residues.

In this sample, this clone turned up a few times. V gene TRBV27 combines with J gene TRBJ1-1; a possible D gene is TRBD1 (5 bases). With 7 bases removed from V and 2 bases from J, the gap between germline ends came to 14 bases. The CDR3 covers 14 residues. The germline gives CDR1 MNHEY, CDR2 SMNVEV (reference sequence). The CDR3: CASTALQGNTEAFF. The DNA of the CDR3 is TGTGCCAGCACCGCTTTGCAGGGAAACACTGAAGCTTTCTTT.

This chain uses TRBV19 with TRBJ2-6, with 7 bases identical to TRBD1. The CDR3 runs to 16 residues. Germline values: CDR1 LNHDA, CDR2 SQIVND (reference sequence). The junction had 4 bases not matched to a gene; V was cut back by 3 bases and J by 2 bases. The CDR3 nucleotides read TGTGCCAGTAGTATTCGAGGGGGCGCTGGGGCCAACGTCCTGACTTTC. This sequence encodes CASSIRGGAGANVLTF. Looking up the rest from reference TRBV19 and TRBJ2-6 gives the full variable domain: DGGITQSPKYLFRKEGQNVTLSCEQNLNHDAMYWYRQDPGQGLRLIYYSQIVNDFQKGDIAEGYSVSREKKESFPLTVTSAQKNPTAFYLCASSIRGGAGANVLTFGAGSRLTVL.

In its sample, this clone was seen once. This rearrangement joins TRBV28 to TRBJ1-1; D perhaps matches TRBD1 (6 bases). This CDR3 region has 14 residues. V lost 2 bases to trimming and J lost 5 bases, with 12 bases between them. The germline gives CDR1 MDHEN, CDR2 SYDVKM. CDR3 region: CASSLARGWTEAFF. DNA for the CDR3: TGTGCCAGCAGTTTAGCCAGGGGCTGGACTGAAGCTTTCTTT.

The rearrangement links TRBV2 to TRBJ2-7; 8 bases match TRBD1. V was clipped by 11 bases and J by 0 bases; unmatched bases: 3. The CDR3 is 12 residues long. Germline-derived CDR1 and CDR2 are SNHLY and FYNNEI. The CDR3 loop is CAGGQDSYEQYF. The CDR3 DNA is TGTGCCGGGGGACAGGACTCCTACGAGCAGTACTTC.

In regard to this clone: Other DNA sequences within the sample encode an identical CDR3. The chain carries TRBV5-1 and TRBJ1-1, with TRBD1 matching over 7 bases. The V gene's germline CDR1 is SGHRS and CDR2 YFSETQ. The CDR3 consists of 14 residues. V shed 0 bases and J 3 bases; nucleotides not matched to a gene: 2. CDR3 sequence: CASSLGQGHTEAFF. CDR3 in DNA: TGCGCCAGCAGCTTGGGACAGGGCCACACTGAAGCTTTCTTT.

The chain couples TRBV27 to TRBJ2-5, with unresolved D. The length of the CDR3 is 13 residues. V lost 5 bases and J 5 bases, leaving 12 bases between the germline ends. Germline-derived CDR1 and CDR2 are MNHEY and SMNVEV (reference sequence). CDR3 in amino acids: CASSPRLFETQYF. Written as DNA, the CDR3 is TGTGCCAGCAGTCCCCGTCTCTTTGAGACCCAGTACTTC.

V and J are TRBV7-2 and TRBJ1-2, with D possibly being TRBD1 (5 bases). V lost 3 bases and J 2 bases, leaving 10 bases between the germline ends. CDR1 is SGHTA, CDR2 FQGNSA, per germline. The CDR3 totals 14 residues. The CDR3 region is CASSLGGVNYGYTF. The CDR3, as DNA: TGTGCCAGCAGCTTGGGGGGGGTAAACTATGGCTACACCTTC.

This chain joins TRBV28 and TRBJ1-2; the D gene is possibly TRBD1 (6 bases). The CDR3 spans 13 residues. V shed 3 bases and J shed 3 bases, with 8 bases lying between them. Looked up from germline, CDR1 is MDHEN and CDR2 is SYDVKM. CDR3 DNA sequence: TGTGCCAGCAGTTTTTCAGGGGACTATGGCTACACCTTC. Translated: CASSFSGDYGYTF.

The genes are TRBV11-3 and TRBJ2-3; D possibly corresponds to TRBD1 (6 bases). Trimming pared 1 base from V and 9 bases from J, leaving 11 bases between. Germline V gene lookup returns CDR1 SGHNT and CDR2 YENEEA. This CDR3 spans 13 amino acids. CDR3 sequence reads: CASSLATGATQYF. DNA of the CDR3: TGTGCCAGCAGCTTAGCGACAGGAGCCACGCAGTATTTT.